This T cell receptor (beta chain) was identified in a study of lymphopenia after photon versus proton radiotherapy. Broader study findings: After the lymphocyte nadir, photon-treated repertoires showed oligoclonal expansion, especially of CD8+ Temra cells. Relative stability marked proton patients; photon patients lost diversity and naive cells. Larger post-nadir TCR diversity loss correlated inversely with survival in deceased patients.

Libraries were prepared by immunoSEQ multiplex PCR; TCRdb keeps only in-frame clonotypes and omits some of them. The table has around 30,000 clones, about 88% seen once. Germline CDR1 reads SGHDT; CDR2 reads YYEEEE. Trimming cost V 4 bases and J 2 bases, with 5 bases left between them. The CDR3 has 12 amino acids. A note on this clone: Its antigen is as yet unknown.

The sample here was peripheral blood, taken from a patient treated with proton-based radiotherapy. The origin of this receptor is a woman aged 70 to 79 with pancreatic cancer. Some clones in this sample may be carry-over from other donors' samples. The chain recombines TRBV5-6 with TRBJ2-3; D is uncertain. CDR3 loop: CASSPNTDTQYF. The DNA of the CDR3 is TGTGCCAGCAGCCCCAACACAGATACGCAGTATTTT.